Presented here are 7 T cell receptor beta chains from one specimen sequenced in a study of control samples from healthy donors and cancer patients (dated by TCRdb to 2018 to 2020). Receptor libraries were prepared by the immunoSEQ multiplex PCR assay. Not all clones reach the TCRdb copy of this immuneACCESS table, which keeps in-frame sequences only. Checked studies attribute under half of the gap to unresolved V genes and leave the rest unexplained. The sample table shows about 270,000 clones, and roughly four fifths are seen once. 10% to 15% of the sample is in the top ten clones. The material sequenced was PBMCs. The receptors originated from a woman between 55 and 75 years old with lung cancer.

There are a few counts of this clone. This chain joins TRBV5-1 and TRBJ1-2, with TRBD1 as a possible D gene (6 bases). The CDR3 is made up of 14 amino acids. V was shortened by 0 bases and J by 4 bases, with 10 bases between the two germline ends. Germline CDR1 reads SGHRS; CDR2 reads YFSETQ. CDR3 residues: CASSLGQVSYGYTF. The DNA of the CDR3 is TGCGCCAGCAGCTTGGGACAGGTCAGCTATGGCTACACCTTC.

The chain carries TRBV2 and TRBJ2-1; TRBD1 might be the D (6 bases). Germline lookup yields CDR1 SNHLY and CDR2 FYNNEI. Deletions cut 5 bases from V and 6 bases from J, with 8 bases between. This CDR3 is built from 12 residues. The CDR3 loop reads CASSSRGNEQFF. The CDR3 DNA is TGTGCCAGCAGTAGCAGGGGCAATGAGCAGTTCTTC.

Written as DNA, the CDR3 is TGTGCCACCACGGGGGTTGGGGAGACCCAGTACTTC. This sequence encodes CATTGVGETQYF. This chain joins TRBV2 and TRBJ2-5; TRBD2 is a possible D gene (6 bases). The CDR3 sequence is 12 residues long. Germline CDR1 reads SNHLY; CDR2 reads FYNNEI. Trimming pared 10 bases from V and 5 bases from J, leaving 14 bases between.

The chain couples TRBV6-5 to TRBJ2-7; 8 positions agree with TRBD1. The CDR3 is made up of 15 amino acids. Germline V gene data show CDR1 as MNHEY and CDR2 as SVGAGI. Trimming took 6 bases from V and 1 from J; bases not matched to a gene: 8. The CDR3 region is CASRRLRDRSYEQYF. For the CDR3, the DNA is TGTGCCAGCAGGCGATTACGGGACAGGTCCTACGAGCAGTACTTC.

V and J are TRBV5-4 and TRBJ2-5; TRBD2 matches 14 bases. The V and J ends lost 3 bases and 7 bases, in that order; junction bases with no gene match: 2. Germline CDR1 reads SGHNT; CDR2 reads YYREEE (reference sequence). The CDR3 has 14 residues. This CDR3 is CASSSTSGGGTQYF. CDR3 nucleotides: TGTGCCAGCAGCTCGACTAGCGGGGGGGGGACCCAGTACTTC.

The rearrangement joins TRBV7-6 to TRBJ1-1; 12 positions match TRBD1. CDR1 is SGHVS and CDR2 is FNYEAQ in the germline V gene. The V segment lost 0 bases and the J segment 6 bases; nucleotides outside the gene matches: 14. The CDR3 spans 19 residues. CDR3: CASSLAIGTGGHPGAEAFF. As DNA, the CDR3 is TGTGCCAGCAGCTTAGCGATAGGGACAGGGGGCCACCCCGGGGCTGAAGCTTTCTTT.

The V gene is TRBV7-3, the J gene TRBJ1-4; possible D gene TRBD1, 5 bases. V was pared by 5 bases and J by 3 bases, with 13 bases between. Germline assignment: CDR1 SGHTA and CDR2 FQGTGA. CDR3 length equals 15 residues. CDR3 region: CASSPRGGANEKLFF. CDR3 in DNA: TGTGCCAGCAGCCCTCGGGGGGGGGCTAATGAAAAACTGTTTTTT.